A single sample is the source of the 7 T cell receptor beta chains below, sequenced in a study of OX40 agonist ivuxolimab in advanced cancers. Here immunoSEQ multiplex PCR was the method, and the copy in TCRdb shows in-frame clones only, minus some. Here the sample spans tens of thousands of clones, 91% being singletons. Sequencing was performed on CD4+ or CD8+ T cells sorted from blood, taken in a trial of the OX40 agonist ivuxolimab. The receptor set was obtained from an adult with an advanced solid tumor such as melanoma, head and neck, liver or kidney cancer.

V and J are TRBV10-2 and TRBJ1-4; 7 bases agree with TRBD1. The length of the CDR3 is 12 residues. The junction had 5 bases not matched to a gene; V was cut back by 10 bases and J by 6 bases. The germline CDR1 and CDR2 sequences are WSHSY and SAAADI. For the CDR3, the DNA is TGCGCCACCAGGGGGTCAGATGAAAAACTGTTTTTT. Its protein product is CATRGSDEKLFF.

V gene TRBV6-5 combines with J gene TRBJ2-7, with 10 bases that match TRBD2. CDR1 is MNHEY and CDR2 is SVGAGI in the germline V gene. There are 12 residues in the CDR3. Unmatched junction bases numbered 3, after V lost 10 bases and J lost 3 bases. The CDR3 loop reads CATLAGDYEQYF. CDR3 bases: TGTGCCACCCTAGCGGGGGACTACGAGCAGTACTTC.

This chain links TRBV11-1 with TRBJ2-7, with D tentatively TRBD1 (7 bases). This CDR3 has 14 amino acids. The germline V gene encodes CDR1 SGHAT and CDR2 FQDESV (reference sequence). V dropped 5 bases and J dropped 4 bases, with 15 bases sitting between them. CDR3 loop: CASSPRPGGYEQYF. The CDR3 DNA reads as TGTGCCAGCAGCCCCCGCCCAGGGGGGTACGAGCAGTACTTC. The full variable domain, rest sourced from reference TRBV11-1 and TRBJ2-7, is EAEVAQSPRYKITEKSQAVAFWCDPISGHATLYWYRQILGQGPELLVQFQDESVVDDSQLPKDRFSAERLKGVDSTLKIQPAELGDSAMYLCASSPRPGGYEQYFGPGTRLTVT.

Details on this clone: The same CDR3 also results from other DNA sequences found in this sample. This chain joins TRBV27 and TRBJ2-7; no clear D gene. The CDR3 sequence is 12 residues long. Germline assignment: CDR1 MNHEY and CDR2 SMNVEV (reference sequence). Trimming took off 0 bases at V and 4 bases at J, with 4 bases between the two ends. The CDR3 sequence is CASSLSGYEQYF. The DNA of the CDR3 is TGTGCCAGCAGTTTATCGGGATACGAGCAGTACTTC.

The gene calls are TRBV7-9 and TRBJ1-1; D remains ambiguous. This CDR3 has 15 residues. V lost 5 bases and J 0 bases, leaving 13 bases between the germline ends. The germline V gene encodes CDR1 SEHNR and CDR2 FQNEAQ (reference sequence). The CDR3 DNA reads TGTGCCAGCAGCATGCCCGGGTATCTGAACACTGAAGCTTTCTTT. This sequence encodes CASSMPGYLNTEAFF.

The chain combines TRBV13 with TRBJ1-2; D is unclear. V was trimmed by 4 bases and J by 2 bases, leaving 11 bases between them. The CDR3 is 14 residues long. Germline V lookup: CDR1 PRHDT, CDR2 FYEKMQ (reference sequence). The CDR3: CASSSRLLNYGYTF. As DNA, the CDR3 is TGTGCCAGCAGCTCCAGGCTGCTAAACTATGGCTACACCTTC.

The J gene is TRBJ2-5, the V gene TRBV11-2; TRBD2 matches 13 bases. Trimming removed 5 bases from V and 5 bases from J; junction bases left unmatched: 5. CDR1 and CDR2 from the germline V gene are SGHAT and FQNNGV. The CDR3 is made up of 15 amino acids. The CDR3 sequence is CASSLTSGGLETQYF. The CDR3, as DNA: TGTGCCAGCAGCCTGACTAGCGGGGGGCTGGAGACCCAGTACTTC.